This T cell receptor beta chain came from a study of OX40 agonist ivuxolimab in advanced cancers. Study in general: Patients were dosed with the agonistic anti-OX40 (CD134) antibody ivuxolimab. Patients were treated with intravenous ivuxolimab, dosed at 0.01 to 10 mg/kg and infused every 2 weeks. Three partial responders included one hepatocellular carcinoma patient and two cutaneous melanoma patients.

Sequenced by immunoSEQ multiplex PCR; TCRdb stores in-frame clones only, minus some. This table has under 70,000 clones, approximately 86% appearing once. The receptor's source is an adult with an advanced solid tumor such as melanoma, head and neck, liver or kidney cancer. Sequencing used CD4+ or CD8+ T cells sorted from blood, obtained in a trial of the OX40 agonist ivuxolimab.

CDR3 protein: CAITSPGKYEQYF. The DNA for the CDR3 is TGTGCCATCACTTCCCCCGGAAAATACGAGCAGTACTTC. V and J are TRBV10-3 and TRBJ2-7; D gene uncertain. The CDR3 loop spans 13 amino acids. Germline V gives CDR1 ENHRY, CDR2 SYGVKD. Trimming took off 7 bases at V and 4 bases at J, with 14 bases between the two ends.